This TCR beta chain stems from a study of T-cell memory formation after mild COVID-19. General observations from the study: For second-wave clones that peaked at day 37, SARS-CoV-2 specificity went unverified. Within pre-infection memory, some responding clones were found, suggesting cross-reactive memory joined.

cDNA libraries for TCR alpha and TCR beta, carrying sample barcodes and UMIs, came from 5'RACE with constant-segment primers. TCRdb recomputed calls from the 5' RACE reads with MiXCR, one row per CDR3 protein. The data contain roughly 480,000 distinct CDR3 sequences, 25% of them singletons. Comments on this clonotype: Its antigen is not known.

Germline V gives CDR1 KGHSH, CDR2 LQKENI. The CDR3 totals 17 residues. The junction had 6 bases not matched to a gene; V was cut back by 3 bases and J by 1 base. The chain carries TRBV18 and TRBJ2-7; 13 positions agree with TRBD2. The source material was PBMCs or a T cell subset sorted from them (not recorded which). The sequence was obtained from an adult woman who had mild COVID-19 (a few samples of this study predate the infection). Cell type and time point are not known. Written as DNA, the CDR3 is TGTGCCAGCTCACCGACCGGGACTAGCGGGGCTTCCTACGAGCAGTACTTC. Translation: CASSPTGTSGASYEQYF.